This is a list of T cell receptor beta chains from one sample in a study of identical twins. Each CDR3 protein is one row after TCRdb ran MiXCR on the 5' RACE reads. The sample has 550,000 to 800,000 distinct CDR3 sequences, about 7.6% seen once. This sample also appeared in a second study, on yellow fever vaccine responses in identical twins.

Sequenced input: PBMCs. The receptors here all came from a woman in her late teens or twenties in good health. CDR3s include the opening cysteine and the closing phenylalanine or tryptophan. D genes are given only for firm matches. Clone size appears in some rows only: once, few, many, or a class for an expanded clone.

abundance,j_gene,v_gene,d_gene,CDR3nt,CDR3aa
few,TRBJ1-1,TRBV7-2,.,TGTGCCAGCAGCGTAAGTCCTCAGGGAGGCACTGAAGCTTTCTTT,CASSVSPQGGTEAFF
few,TRBJ2-1,TRBV24-1,.,TGTGCCACCAGAGCAGGAAGTAAGCAGTTCTTC,CATRAGSKQFF
.,TRBJ1-2,TRBV20-1,.,TGCAGTGCTAGAGGGCCGGGGGATGGCCACACCTTC,CSARGPGDGHTF
.,TRBJ2-2,TRBV4-1,.,TGCGCCAGCACCGGGTCCAACACCGGGGAGCTGTTTTTT,CASTGSNTGELFF
few,TRBJ2-5,TRBV3-1,TRBD2,TGTGCCAGCTGCCAAGGCGATTTAGCGGGGGTGGGAGAGACCCAGTACTTC,CASCQGDLAGVGETQYF
few,TRBJ1-2,TRBV5-1,.,TGCGCCAGCAGCTTGGCTCAGGGGACCTCAAGCTACACCTTC,CASSLAQGTSSYTF
few,TRBJ2-1,TRBV5-1,TRBD2,TGCGCCAGCAGCCCGGGACTAGCGCTAGACAATGAGCAGTTCTTC,CASSPGLALDNEQFF
many,TRBJ2-1,TRBV3-1,TRBD2,TGTGCCAGCAGCCAGGATCAAACTAGCGGGAGGGGGAATGAGCAGTTCTTC,CASSQDQTSGRGNEQFF
few,TRBJ2-5,TRBV6-1,.,TGTGCCAGCACCCAGTGGGGGATCGGGGAGACCCAGTACTTC,CASTQWGIGETQYF
few,TRBJ2-6,TRBV4-1,TRBD1,TGCGCCAGCAGGCAAATACCGGGACAGGGATTCTCTGGGGCCAACGTCCTGACTTTC,CASRQIPGQGFSGANVLTF
few,TRBJ2-6,TRBV28,.,TGTGCCAGCAGTTTTTGGGGGGGCCGTTCTGGGGCCAACGTCCTGACTTTC,CASSFWGGRSGANVLTF
few,TRBJ1-1,TRBV5-1,.,TGCGCCAGCAGCTTGGAAGCCCACAACACTGAAGCTTTCTTT,CASSLEAHNTEAFF
few,TRBJ2-1,TRBV6-1,.,TGTGCCAGCTTGTCCCTGAGCTCCTACAATGAGCAGTTCTTC,CASLSLSSYNEQFF
many,TRBJ2-7,TRBV12-3/TRBV12-4,TRBD2,TGTGCCAGCAGTTTCCGGACTAGCGGGGGCTACGAGCAGTACTTC,CASSFRTSGGYEQYF
.,TRBJ2-3,TRBV9,.,TGTGCCAGCGGGACACAAAAGCAGTATTTT,CASGTQKQYF
.,TRBJ2-1,TRBV5-1,TRBD2,TGCGCCAGCACATCGGGGGGAACGAGCTCCTACAATGAGCAGTTCTTC,CASTSGGTSSYNEQFF
many,TRBJ2-5,TRBV3-1,.,TGTGCCAGCAGCCCATGGATGGGGGATGAGACCCAGTACTTC,CASSPWMGDETQYF
.,TRBJ2-1,TRBV24-1,.,TGTGCCACCAGTGCTCGGGACGCAACCTACAATGAGCAGTTCTTC,CATSARDATYNEQFF
.,TRBJ1-2,TRBV6-5,.,TGTGCCAGCAGTTCCTGGTCCGGAGGAGGCTACACCTTC,CASSSWSGGGYTF
few,TRBJ2-7,TRBV20-1,.,TGCTCCGCTAGAACAGGCGGTAGTGACGAGCAGTACTTC,CSARTGGSDEQYF
.,TRBJ1-1,TRBV12-3/TRBV12-4,TRBD1,TGTGCCAGCAGTACACAGGGGCGGAACACTGAAGCTTTCTTT,CASSTQGRNTEAFF
few,TRBJ2-1,TRBV7-6,.,TGTGCCAGCAGCCCCTGGGGGGGGCTGGGGGATGAGCAGTTCTTC,CASSPWGGLGDEQFF
few,TRBJ1-4,TRBV3-1,.,TGTGCCAGCAGCCGAACGGCCAGGGCGAAAGAAAAACTGTTTTTT,CASSRTARAKEKLFF
few,TRBJ2-7,TRBV7-9,.,TGTGCCAGCAGCTTAGGGTCCGGAGGGGGTGAGAAGCAGTACTTC,CASSLGSGGGEKQYF
many,TRBJ2-2,TRBV19,.,TGTGCCAGTACCCAGGGGGGGAATACCGGGGAGCTGTTTTTT,CASTQGGNTGELFF
.,TRBJ2-3,TRBV5-1,.,TGCGCCAGCAGCTTCCGGTCAGATACGCAGTATTTT,CASSFRSDTQYF
.,TRBJ2-5,TRBV11-2,TRBD2,TGTGCCAGCAGCTTAGGGACTAGCGCGAAGTACCAAGAGACCCAGTACTTC,CASSLGTSAKYQETQYF
few,TRBJ2-3,TRBV5-1,TRBD1,TGCGCCAGCAGCCGCCGGACAGGGATTTCGGATACGCAGTATTTT,CASSRRTGISDTQYF
many,TRBJ2-1,TRBV12-3/TRBV12-4,.,TGTGCCAGCAGTTCTGATAGTGACAGTCCATACAATGAGCAGTTCTTC,CASSSDSDSPYNEQFF
few,TRBJ2-2,TRBV19,.,TGTGCCAGTAGTATAGATTGGAGGGGAACGAACACCGGGGAGCTGTTTTTT,CASSIDWRGTNTGELFF
.,TRBJ2-3,TRBV28,.,TGTGCCAGCACTAGTAGTTATCCGCAGTATTTT,CASTSSYPQYF
few,TRBJ2-1,TRBV15,.,TGTGCCACCAGCAGCAGGGATCGGAATGAGCAGTTCTTC,CATSSRDRNEQFF
many,TRBJ2-7,TRBV10-3,.,TGTGCCATCAGTGTAATCGGAGGGGGGACCTCCTACGAGCAGTACTTC,CAISVIGGGTSYEQYF
.,TRBJ1-4,TRBV6-1,.,TGTGCCAGCAGTCTCCGTATGTGGAATAATGAAAAACTGTTTTTT,CASSLRMWNNEKLFF
many,TRBJ2-7,TRBV12-3/TRBV12-4,.,TGTGCCAGCAGTTTAACTACGTTTTACAATCACGAGCAGTACTTC,CASSLTTFYNHEQYF
.,TRBJ2-5,TRBV29-1,TRBD2,TGCAGCGTTGAACCGTTGTGGGGCGGGAGTGAGAAGGAGACCCAGTACTTC,CSVEPLWGGSEKETQYF
many,TRBJ2-1,TRBV14,.,TGTGCCAGCAGCCAAGGTGGGAGTTTTGTGGATGAGCAGTTCTTC,CASSQGGSFVDEQFF
.,TRBJ2-1,TRBV28,.,TGTGCCAGCAGTCGCCTCCACAATGAGCAGTTCTTC,CASSRLHNEQFF
.,TRBJ2-1,TRBV7-7,.,TGTGCCAGCAGCCGCGGACACTCGGACTACAATGAGCAGTTCTTC,CASSRGHSDYNEQFF
.,TRBJ1-2,TRBV6-1,.,TGTGCCAGCAGTGAGAGACAGTATGGCTACACCTTC,CASSERQYGYTF
many,TRBJ1-1,TRBV15,.,TGTGCCACCAGCTCTAGTGGGGGGGCTGGCACTGAAGCTTTCTTT,CATSSSGGAGTEAFF
.,TRBJ2-1,TRBV10-3,TRBD2,TGTGCCATCAGTTTAACTAGCGGGAGCTCCTACAATGAGCAGTTCTTC,CAISLTSGSSYNEQFF
many,TRBJ2-2,TRBV5-6,.,TGTGCCAGCAGCTTGGTGGCCCACGGGACCGGGGAGCTGTTTTTT,CASSLVAHGTGELFF
many,TRBJ1-6,TRBV28,TRBD1,TGTGCCAGCAGTCTACGGACAGGCAGGTCACCCCTCCACTTT,CASSLRTGRSPLHF
many,TRBJ2-1,TRBV4-1,.,TGCGCCAGCAGCCGAAAATATTGGGAAAGCGGACCGGGCAATGAGCAGTTCTTC,CASSRKYWESGPGNEQFF
many,TRBJ2-3,TRBV11-1,TRBD2,TGTGCCAGCAGCCTGGGACTAGCGGGGGGCCGAATCTACCCAGATACGCAGTATTTT,CASSLGLAGGRIYPDTQYF
many,TRBJ2-1,TRBV7-2,.,TGTGCCAGCAGTCCGAGCCCTCTGGGCTTAACAGGGGCGGGGGTCACCTACAATGAGCAGTTCTTC,CASSPSPLGLTGAGVTYNEQFF